This T cell receptor (beta chain) was profiled in a study of identifying expanded T cells in peripheral blood. This clone was seen a single time. A junction end diverges from the germline sequence, so it may reflect a read error. The method was immunoSEQ multiplex PCR; TCRdb's version includes in-frame clones alone and lacks a portion of them. The data hold about 100,000 clones, with approximately 84% observed a single time. CDR3 length equals 14 residues. The germline V gene has CDR1 KGHSY and CDR2 FQNENV. V and J are TRBV16 and TRBJ1-1, with no clear D. This sequence was found in a person aged 18 to 70 in good health. The material sequenced was blood. This CDR3 is CASSQSSGNPEAFF. The CDR3 region has the DNA TGTGCCAGCAGCCAATCATCGGGGAACCCTGAAGCTTTCTTT. The entire variable domain, with the rest obtained from reference TRBV16 and TRBJ1-1, is as follows: GEEVAQTPKHLVRGEGQKAKLYCAPIKGHSYVFWYQQVLKNEFKFLISFQNENVFDETGMPKERFSAKCLPNSPCSLEIQATKLEDSAVYFCASSQSSGNPEAFFGQGTRLTVV.